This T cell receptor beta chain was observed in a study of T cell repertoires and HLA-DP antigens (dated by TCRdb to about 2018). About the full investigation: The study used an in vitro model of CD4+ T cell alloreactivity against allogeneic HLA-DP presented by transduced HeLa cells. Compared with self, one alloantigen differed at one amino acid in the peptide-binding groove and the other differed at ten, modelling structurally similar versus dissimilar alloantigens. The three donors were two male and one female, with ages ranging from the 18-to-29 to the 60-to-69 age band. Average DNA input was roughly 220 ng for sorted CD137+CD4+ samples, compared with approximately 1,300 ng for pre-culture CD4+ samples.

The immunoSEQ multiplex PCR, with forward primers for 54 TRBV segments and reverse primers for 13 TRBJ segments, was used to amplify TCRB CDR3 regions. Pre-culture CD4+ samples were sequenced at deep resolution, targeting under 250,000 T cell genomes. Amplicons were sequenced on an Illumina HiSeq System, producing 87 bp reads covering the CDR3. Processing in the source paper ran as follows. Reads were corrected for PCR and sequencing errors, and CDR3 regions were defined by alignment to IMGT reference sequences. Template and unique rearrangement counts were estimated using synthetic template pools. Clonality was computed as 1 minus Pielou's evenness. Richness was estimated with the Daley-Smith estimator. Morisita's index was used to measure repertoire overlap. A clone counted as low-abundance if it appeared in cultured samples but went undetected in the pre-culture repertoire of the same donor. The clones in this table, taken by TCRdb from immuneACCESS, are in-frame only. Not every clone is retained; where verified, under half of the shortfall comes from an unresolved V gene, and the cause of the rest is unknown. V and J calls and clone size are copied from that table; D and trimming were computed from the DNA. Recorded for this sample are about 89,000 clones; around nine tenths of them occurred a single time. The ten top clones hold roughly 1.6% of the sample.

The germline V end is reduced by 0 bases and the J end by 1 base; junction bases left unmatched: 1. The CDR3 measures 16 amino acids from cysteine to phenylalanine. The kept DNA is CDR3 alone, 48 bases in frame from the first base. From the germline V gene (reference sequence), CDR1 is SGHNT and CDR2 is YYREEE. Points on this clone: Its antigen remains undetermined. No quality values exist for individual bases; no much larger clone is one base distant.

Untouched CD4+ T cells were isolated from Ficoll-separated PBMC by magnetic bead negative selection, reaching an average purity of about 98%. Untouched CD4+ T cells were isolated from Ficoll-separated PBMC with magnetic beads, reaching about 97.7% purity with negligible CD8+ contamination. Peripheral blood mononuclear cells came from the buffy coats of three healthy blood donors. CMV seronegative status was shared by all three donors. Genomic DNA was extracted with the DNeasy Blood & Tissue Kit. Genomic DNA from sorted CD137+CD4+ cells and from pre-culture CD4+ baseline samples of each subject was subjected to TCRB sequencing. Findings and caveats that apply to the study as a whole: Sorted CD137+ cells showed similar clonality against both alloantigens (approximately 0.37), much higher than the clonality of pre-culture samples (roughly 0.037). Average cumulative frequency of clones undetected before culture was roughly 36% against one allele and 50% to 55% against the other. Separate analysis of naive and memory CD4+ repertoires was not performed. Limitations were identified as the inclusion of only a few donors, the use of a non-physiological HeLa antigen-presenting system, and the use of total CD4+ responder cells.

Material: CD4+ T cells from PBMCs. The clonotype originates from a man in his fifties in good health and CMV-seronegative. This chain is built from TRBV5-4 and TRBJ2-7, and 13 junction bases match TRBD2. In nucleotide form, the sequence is TGTGCCAGCAGCTTGGGACTAGCGGGAGGATCCTACGAGCAGTACTTC. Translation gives CASSLGLAGGSYEQYF.